This T cell receptor beta chain was recorded in a study of PD-L1 blockade in urothelial cancer. Study in general: Patients had been given 0 to 3 earlier chemotherapy regimens.

V shed 0 bases and J 3 bases; nucleotides not matched to a gene: 2. Germline loops: CDR1 MDHEN, CDR2 SYDVKM. The CDR3 consists of 15 residues. Sequenced by immunoSEQ multiplex PCR; TCRdb stores in-frame clones only, minus some. Of about 29,000 clones in the sample, around 87% were seen once. The sample here was PBMCs, taken around atezolizumab (anti-PD-L1) treatment. The TCR comes from a man aged 50 or older with urothelial cancer. This chain uses TRBV28 with TRBJ2-7; 10 bases fit TRBD1. The CDR3 here is CASSLWGQGRYEQYF. Written as DNA, the CDR3 is TGTGCCAGCAGTTTATGGGGACAGGGGCGCTACGAGCAGTACTTC.